This is a list of T cell receptor beta chains from one sample in a study of blood T cell repertoires in COVID-19. The repertoire was sequenced with immunoSEQ multiplex PCR; TCRdb's copy has only in-frame clones and lacks some. This sample has 200,000 to 250,000 clones, with 80% to 90% found just once. Sequenced input: PBMCs or T cells enriched from blood (not recorded which). The receptors derive from a woman aged 40 to 55 with acute COVID-19. Both conserved end residues are trimmed from each CDR3.

J	V	CDR3
TRBJ2-7	TRBV7-9	ASSPPGQSSYEQY
TRBJ2-7	TRBV28	ASMGILAGGYEQY
TRBJ2-5	TRBV7-9	ASSLQTGVTETQY
TRBJ1-5	TRBV6-5	ASKLGSQGNQPQH
TRBJ1-3	TRBV28	ASSLGQLISGNTIY
TRBJ1-2	TRBV7-2	ASSGRTGKNYGYT
TRBJ2-1	TRBV19	ASSIQSPNNEQF
TRBJ1-6	TRBV19	ASSTGGNSPLH
TRBJ2-7	TRBV19	ASSGPLGQGAIEQY
TRBJ1-5	TRBV6-1	ASSEGGLGQPQH
TRBJ1-5	TRBV12-2	ASRLRRTLPQH
TRBJ2-1	TRBV28	ASSFGTGSGPNEQF
TRBJ1-2	TRBV14	ASSPTGVGGYT
TRBJ1-2	TRBV7-2	ASSLTSGTANYGYT
TRBJ2-7	TRBV5-6	ASSPGGAEQY
TRBJ2-1	TRBV30	ASGETYNEQF
TRBJ1-1	TRBV19	ASRWVGAPEAF
TRBJ2-1	TRBV9	ASGQGQGSYNEQF
TRBJ2-1	TRBV5-4	ASSLHPGTSGYNEQF
TRBJ1-5	TRBV28	ASSTGGNSQPQH
TRBJ2-7	TRBV2	ASNLVRGYEQY
TRBJ2-7	TRBV2	ASSAPYEQY
TRBJ1-2	TRBV3-1/TRBV3-2	ASSRQNYGYT
TRBJ1-2	TRBV5-6	ASSPRWDYGTYT
TRBJ2-3	TRBV13	ASSSRQGPGYTQY
TRBJ1-2	TRBV28	ASSLSGQVNYGYT
TRBJ2-1	TRBV27	ASSLREGLKVF
TRBJ1-5	TRBV12-5	ASGSGNSNQPQH
TRBJ1-1	TRBV4-1	ASSLTGTVNTEAF
TRBJ2-7	TRBV5-1	ASSFTTTSEQY
TRBJ1-5	TRBV19	ATNDRGGNQPQH
TRBJ1-3	TRBV28	ASSSGTSVGNTIY
TRBJ2-5	TRBV7-2	ASSLGPSGRETQY
TRBJ2-1	TRBV7-9	ASSPPPYNEQF
TRBJ2-7	TRBV27	ASSTNSGRAYEQY
TRBJ2-1	TRBV24-1	ATSDPRGGFEQF
TRBJ2-1	TRBV10-3	AISGGSSGEDEQF
TRBJ2-1	TRBV10-3	ATGQGAEDEQF